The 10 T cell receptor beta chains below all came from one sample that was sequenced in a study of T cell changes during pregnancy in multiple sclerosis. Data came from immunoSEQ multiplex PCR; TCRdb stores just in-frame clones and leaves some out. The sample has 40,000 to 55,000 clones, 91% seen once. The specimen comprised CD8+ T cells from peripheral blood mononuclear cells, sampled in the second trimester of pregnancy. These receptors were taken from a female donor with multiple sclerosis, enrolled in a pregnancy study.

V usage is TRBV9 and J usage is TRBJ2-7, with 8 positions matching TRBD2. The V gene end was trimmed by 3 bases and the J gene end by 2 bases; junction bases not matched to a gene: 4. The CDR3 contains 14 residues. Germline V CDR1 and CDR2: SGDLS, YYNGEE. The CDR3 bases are TGTGCCAGCAGCGCTACCGGGGGGGCCTACGAGCAGTACTTC. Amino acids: CASSATGGAYEQYF. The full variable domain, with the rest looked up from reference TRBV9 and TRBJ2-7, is DSGVTQTPKHLITATGQRVTLRCSPRSGDLSVYWYQQSLDQGLQFLIQYYNGEERAKGNILERFSAQQFPDLHSELNLSSLELGDSALYFCASSATGGAYEQYFGPGTRLTVT.

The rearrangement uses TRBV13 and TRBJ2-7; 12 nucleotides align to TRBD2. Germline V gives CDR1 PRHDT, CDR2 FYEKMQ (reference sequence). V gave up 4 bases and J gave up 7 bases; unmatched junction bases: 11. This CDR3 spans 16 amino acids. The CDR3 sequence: CASSYGASGGALEQYF. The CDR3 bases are TGTGCCAGCAGCTATGGGGCTAGCGGGGGGGCGTTAGAGCAGTACTTC.

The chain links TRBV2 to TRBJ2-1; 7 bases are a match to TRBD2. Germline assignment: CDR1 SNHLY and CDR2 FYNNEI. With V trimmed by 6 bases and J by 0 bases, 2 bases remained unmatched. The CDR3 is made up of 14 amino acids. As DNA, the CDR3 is TGTGCCAGCAGCGGGACTATCTCCTACAATGAGCAGTTCTTC. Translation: CASSGTISYNEQFF.

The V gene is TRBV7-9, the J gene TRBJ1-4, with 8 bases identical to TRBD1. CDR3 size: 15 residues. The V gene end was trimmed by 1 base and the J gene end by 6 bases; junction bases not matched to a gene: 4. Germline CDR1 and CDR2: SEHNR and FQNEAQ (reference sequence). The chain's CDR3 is CASSLVSGGDEKLFF. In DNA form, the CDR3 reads TGTGCCAGCAGCTTAGTGTCAGGGGGCGATGAAAAACTGTTTTTT. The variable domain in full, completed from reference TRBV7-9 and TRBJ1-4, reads DTGVSQNPRHKITKRGQNVTFRCDPISEHNRLYWYRQTLGQGPEFLTYFQNEAQLEKSRLLSDRFSAERPKGSFSTLEIQRTEQGDSAMYLCASSLVSGGDEKLFFGSGTQLSVL.

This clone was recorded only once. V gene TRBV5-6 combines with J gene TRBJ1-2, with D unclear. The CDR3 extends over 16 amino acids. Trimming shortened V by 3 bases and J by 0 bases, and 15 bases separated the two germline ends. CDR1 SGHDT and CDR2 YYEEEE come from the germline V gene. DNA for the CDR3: TGTGCCAGCAGCTCATCGGCGAGACTAGCTAACTATGGCTACACCTTC. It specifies CASSSSARLANYGYTF.

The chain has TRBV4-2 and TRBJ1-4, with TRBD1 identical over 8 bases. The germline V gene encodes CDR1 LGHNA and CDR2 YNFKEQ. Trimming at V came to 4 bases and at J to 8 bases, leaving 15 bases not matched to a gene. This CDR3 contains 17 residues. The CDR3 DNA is TGTGCCAGCAGCCCCCAGGGGGTGGCAGGGGGCTCGGAAAAACTGTTTTTT. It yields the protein CASSPQGVAGGSEKLFF.

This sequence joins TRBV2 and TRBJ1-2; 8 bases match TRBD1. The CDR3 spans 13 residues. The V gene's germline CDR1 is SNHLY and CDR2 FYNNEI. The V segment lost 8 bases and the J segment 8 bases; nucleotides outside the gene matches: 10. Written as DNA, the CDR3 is TGTGCCAGCCAGGGACAGGCCGTTGGAGGCTACACCTTC. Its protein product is CASQGQAVGGYTF.

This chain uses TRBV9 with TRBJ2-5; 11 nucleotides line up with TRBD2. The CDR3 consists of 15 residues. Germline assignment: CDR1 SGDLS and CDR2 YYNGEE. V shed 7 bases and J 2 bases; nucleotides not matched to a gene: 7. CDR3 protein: CASSLTSGTQETQYF. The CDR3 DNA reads TGTGCCAGCTCACTGACTAGCGGGACGCAAGAGACCCAGTACTTC.

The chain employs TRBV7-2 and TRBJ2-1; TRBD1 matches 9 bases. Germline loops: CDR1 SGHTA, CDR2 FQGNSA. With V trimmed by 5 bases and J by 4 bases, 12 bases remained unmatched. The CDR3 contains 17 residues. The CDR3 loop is CASSLGKQGAGYNEQFF. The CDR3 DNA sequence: TGTGCCAGCAGCCTAGGAAAACAGGGGGCTGGATACAATGAGCAGTTCTTC.

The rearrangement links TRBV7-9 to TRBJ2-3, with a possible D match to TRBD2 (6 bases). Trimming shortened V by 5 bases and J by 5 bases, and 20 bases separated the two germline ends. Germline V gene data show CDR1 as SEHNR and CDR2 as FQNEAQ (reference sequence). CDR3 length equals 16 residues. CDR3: CASSPPLAGPLDTQYF. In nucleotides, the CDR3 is TGTGCCAGCAGCCCCCCCCTGGCGGGGCCCCTAGATACGCAGTATTTT.